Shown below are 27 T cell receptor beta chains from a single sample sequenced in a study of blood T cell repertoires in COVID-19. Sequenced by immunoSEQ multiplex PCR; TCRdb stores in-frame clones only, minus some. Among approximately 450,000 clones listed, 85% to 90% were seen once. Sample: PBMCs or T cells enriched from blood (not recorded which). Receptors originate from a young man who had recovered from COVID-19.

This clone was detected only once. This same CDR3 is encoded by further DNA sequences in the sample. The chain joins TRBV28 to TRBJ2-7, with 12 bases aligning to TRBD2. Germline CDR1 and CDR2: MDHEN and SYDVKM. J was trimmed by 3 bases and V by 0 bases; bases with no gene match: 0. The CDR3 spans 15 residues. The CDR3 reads CASSLWTSGSYEQYF. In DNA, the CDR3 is TGTGCCAGCAGTTTATGGACTAGCGGGAGCTACGAGCAGTACTTC.

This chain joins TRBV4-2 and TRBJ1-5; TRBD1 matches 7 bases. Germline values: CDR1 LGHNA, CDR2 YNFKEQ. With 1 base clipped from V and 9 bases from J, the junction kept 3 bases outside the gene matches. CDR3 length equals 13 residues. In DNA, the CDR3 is TGTGCCAGCAGCCAAGGGGACAGTCGGCCCCAGCATTTT. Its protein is CASSQGDSRPQHF.

The CDR3 loop reads CASSQEEQGASYEQYF. For the CDR3, the DNA is TGCGCCAGCAGCCAAGAGGAACAGGGGGCGAGTTACGAGCAGTACTTC. The rearrangement uses TRBV4-1 and TRBJ2-7, with 9 bases that match TRBD1. Per the germline V gene, CDR1 is MGHRA and CDR2 is YSYEKL. CDR3 length: 16 amino acids. Unmatched junction bases numbered 7, after V lost 0 bases and J lost 4 bases.

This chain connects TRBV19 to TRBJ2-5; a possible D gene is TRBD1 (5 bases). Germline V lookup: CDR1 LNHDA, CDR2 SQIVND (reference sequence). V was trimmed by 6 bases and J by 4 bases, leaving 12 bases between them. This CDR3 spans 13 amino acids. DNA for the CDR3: TGTGCCAGTAGCCCCACAGGTTCAGAGACCCAGTACTTC. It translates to CASSPTGSETQYF.

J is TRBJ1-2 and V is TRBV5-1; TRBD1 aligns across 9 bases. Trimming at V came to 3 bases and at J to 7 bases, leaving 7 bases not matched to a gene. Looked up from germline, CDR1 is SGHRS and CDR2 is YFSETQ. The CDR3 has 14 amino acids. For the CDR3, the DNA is TGCGCCAGCAGCTACCAGGGACAGGGAGGTGGCTACACCTTC. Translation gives CASSYQGQGGGYTF.

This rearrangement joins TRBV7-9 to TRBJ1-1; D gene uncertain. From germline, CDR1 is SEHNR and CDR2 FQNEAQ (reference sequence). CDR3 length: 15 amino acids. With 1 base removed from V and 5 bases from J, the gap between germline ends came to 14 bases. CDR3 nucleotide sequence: TGTGCCAGCAGCTTAGTAGAGGGCCGCGGGACTGAAGCTTTCTTT. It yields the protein CASSLVEGRGTEAFF.

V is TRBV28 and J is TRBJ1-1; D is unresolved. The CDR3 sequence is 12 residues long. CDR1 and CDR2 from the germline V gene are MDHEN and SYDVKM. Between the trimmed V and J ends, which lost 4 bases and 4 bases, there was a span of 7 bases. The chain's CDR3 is CASSSFGTEAFF. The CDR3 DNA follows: TGTGCCAGCAGTTCCTTCGGCACTGAAGCTTTCTTT.

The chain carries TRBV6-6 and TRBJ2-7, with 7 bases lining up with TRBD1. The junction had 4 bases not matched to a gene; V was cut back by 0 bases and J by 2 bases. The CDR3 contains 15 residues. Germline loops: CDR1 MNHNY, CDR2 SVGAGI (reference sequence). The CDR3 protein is CASSYSGRGTYEQYF. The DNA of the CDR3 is TGTGCCAGCAGTTACTCGGGCAGGGGGACCTACGAGCAGTACTTC.

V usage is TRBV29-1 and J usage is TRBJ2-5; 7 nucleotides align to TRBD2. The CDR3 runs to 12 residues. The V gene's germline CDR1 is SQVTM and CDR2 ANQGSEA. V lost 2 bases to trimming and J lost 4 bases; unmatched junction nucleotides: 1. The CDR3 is CSVETGGETQYF. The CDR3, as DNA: TGCAGCGTTGAAACGGGAGGAGAGACCCAGTACTTC.

CDR3 DNA: TGTGCCAGCAGTTTGACTAGCGGGGCGGTCGAGCAGTACTTC. Translated: CASSLTSGAVEQYF. The V call is TRBV27, the J call TRBJ2-7; 11 bases are shared with TRBD2. This CDR3 is 14 amino acids long. V was clipped by 3 bases and J by 6 bases; unmatched bases: 4. The germline V gene has CDR1 MNHEY and CDR2 SMNVEV (reference sequence).

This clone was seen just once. The CDR3 loop is CASSIRGARYGYTF. The CDR3 nucleotides are TGTGCCAGTAGTATACGTGGGGCCCGCTATGGCTACACCTTC. The chain recombines TRBV19 with TRBJ1-2, with TRBD1 as a possible D gene (5 bases). There are 14 residues in the CDR3. CDR1 LNHDA and CDR2 SQIVND come from the germline V gene (reference sequence). Between the trimmed V and J ends, which lost 2 bases and 4 bases, there was a span of 11 bases.

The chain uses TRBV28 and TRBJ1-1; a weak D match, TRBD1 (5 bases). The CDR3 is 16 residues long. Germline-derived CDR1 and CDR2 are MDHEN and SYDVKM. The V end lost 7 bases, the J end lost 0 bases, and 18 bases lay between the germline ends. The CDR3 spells CASTPGGYQMNTEAFF. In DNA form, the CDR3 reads TGTGCCAGCACGCCGGGGGGGTATCAGATGAACACTGAAGCTTTCTTT.

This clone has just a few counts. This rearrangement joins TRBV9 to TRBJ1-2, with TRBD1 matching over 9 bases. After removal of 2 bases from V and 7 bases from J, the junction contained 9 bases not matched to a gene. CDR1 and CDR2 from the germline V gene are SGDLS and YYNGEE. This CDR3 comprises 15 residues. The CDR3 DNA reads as TGTGCCAGCAGCGTGTTAACAGGGGGCGCGTTTGGCTACACCTTC. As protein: CASSVLTGGAFGYTF. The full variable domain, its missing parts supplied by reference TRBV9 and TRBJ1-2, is DSGVTQTPKHLITATGQRVTLRCSPRSGDLSVYWYQQSLDQGLQFLIQYYNGEERAKGNILERFSAQQFPDLHSELNLSSLELGDSALYFCASSVLTGGAFGYTFGSGTRLTVV.

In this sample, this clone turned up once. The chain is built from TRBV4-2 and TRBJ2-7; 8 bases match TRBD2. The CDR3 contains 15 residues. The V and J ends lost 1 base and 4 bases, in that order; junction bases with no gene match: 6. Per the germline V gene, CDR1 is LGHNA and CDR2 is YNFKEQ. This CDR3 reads CASSQGSGILYEQYF. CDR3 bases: TGTGCCAGCAGCCAAGGTAGCGGGATTTTATACGAGCAGTACTTC.

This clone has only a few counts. CDR3 nucleotide sequence: TGTGCCAGCAGCTTAAGTATCCTAGCGGGCCGCTCTGGGGCCAACGTCCTGACTTTC. This codes for CASSLSILAGRSGANVLTF. The rearrangement uses TRBV13 and TRBJ2-6; 8 bases match TRBD2. The germline V gene encodes CDR1 PRHDT and CDR2 FYEKMQ (reference sequence). V shed 2 bases and J 0 bases; nucleotides not matched to a gene: 9. There are 19 residues in the CDR3.

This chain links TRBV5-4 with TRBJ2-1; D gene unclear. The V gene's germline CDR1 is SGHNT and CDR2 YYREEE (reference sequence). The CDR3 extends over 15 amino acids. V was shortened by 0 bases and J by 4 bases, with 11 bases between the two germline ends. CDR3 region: CASSLASPGYNEQFF. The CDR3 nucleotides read TGTGCCAGCAGCTTGGCGTCACCAGGATACAATGAGCAGTTCTTC.

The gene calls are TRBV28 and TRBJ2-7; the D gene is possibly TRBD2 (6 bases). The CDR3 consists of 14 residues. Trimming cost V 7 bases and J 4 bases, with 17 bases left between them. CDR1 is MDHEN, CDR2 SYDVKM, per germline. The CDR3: CASTPGQAGYEQYF. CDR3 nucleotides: TGTGCCAGCACCCCTGGGCAGGCGGGGTACGAGCAGTACTTC.

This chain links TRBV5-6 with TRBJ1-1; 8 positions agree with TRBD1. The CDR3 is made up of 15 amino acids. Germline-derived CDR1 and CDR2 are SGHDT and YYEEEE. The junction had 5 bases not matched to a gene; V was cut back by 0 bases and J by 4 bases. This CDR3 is CASSLGRGRTTEAFF. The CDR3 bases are TGTGCCAGCAGCTTGGGCAGGGGGCGGACCACTGAAGCTTTCTTT.

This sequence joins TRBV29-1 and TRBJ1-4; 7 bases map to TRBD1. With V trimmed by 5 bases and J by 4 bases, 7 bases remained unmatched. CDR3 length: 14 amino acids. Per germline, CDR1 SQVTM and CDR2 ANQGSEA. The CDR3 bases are TGCAGCGTTCAACAAGGGACAGTTAATGAAAAACTGTTTTTT. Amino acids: CSVQQGTVNEKLFF.

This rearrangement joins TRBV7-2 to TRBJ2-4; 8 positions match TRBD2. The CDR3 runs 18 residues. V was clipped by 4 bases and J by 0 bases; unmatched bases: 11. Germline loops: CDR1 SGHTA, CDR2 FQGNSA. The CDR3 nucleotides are TGTGCCAGCAGCTCGCAGAAACAAGCGGGGGCAGCCAAAAACATTCAGTACTTC. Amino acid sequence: CASSSQKQAGAAKNIQYF.

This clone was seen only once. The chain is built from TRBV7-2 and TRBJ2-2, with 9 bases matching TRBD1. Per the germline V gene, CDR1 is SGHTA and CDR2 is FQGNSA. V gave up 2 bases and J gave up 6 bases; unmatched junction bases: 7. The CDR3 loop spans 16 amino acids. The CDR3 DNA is TGTGCCAGCAGCTTATCCGGGGACAGGGTGGCCGGGGAGCTGTTTTTT. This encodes CASSLSGDRVAGELFF.

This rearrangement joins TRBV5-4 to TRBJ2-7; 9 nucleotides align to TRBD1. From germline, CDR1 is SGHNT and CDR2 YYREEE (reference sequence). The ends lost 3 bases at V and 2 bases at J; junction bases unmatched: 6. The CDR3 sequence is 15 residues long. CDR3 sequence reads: CASSSRTGEPYEQYF. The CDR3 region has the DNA TGTGCCAGCAGCTCCAGGACAGGGGAGCCCTACGAGCAGTACTTC.

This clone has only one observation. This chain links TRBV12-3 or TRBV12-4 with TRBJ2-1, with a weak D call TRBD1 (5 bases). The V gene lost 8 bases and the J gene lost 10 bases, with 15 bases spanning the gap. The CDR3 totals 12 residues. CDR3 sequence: CASSDSAVEQFF. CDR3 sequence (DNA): TGTGCCAGCTCCGACAGTGCAGTCGAGCAGTTCTTC.

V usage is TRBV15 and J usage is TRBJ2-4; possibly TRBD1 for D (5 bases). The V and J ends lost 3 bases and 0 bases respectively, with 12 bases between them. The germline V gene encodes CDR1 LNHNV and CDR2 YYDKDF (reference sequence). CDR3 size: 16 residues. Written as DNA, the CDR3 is TGTGCCACCAGCAGCAAGTCGACAGTAGCCAAAAACATTCAGTACTTC. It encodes CATSSKSTVAKNIQYF.

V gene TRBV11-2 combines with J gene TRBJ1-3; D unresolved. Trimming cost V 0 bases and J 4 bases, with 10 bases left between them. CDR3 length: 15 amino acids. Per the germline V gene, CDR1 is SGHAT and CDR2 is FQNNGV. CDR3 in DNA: TGTGCCAGCAGCTTAGACACGGGAGCGGGAAACACCATATATTTT. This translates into CASSLDTGAGNTIYF.

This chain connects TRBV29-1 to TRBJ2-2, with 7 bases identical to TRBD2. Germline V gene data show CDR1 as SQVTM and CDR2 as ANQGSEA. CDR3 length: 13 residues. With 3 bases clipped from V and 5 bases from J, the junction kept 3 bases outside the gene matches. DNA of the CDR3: TGCAGCGTTGATACTAGCGCAACCGGGGAGCTGTTTTTT. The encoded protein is CSVDTSATGELFF.

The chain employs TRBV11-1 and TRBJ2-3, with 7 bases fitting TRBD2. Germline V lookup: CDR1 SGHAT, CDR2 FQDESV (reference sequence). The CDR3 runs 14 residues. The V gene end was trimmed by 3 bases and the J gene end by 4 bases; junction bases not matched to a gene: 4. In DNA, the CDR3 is TGTGCCAGCAGCTTTCTAGCGGTTCCAGATACGCAGTATTTT. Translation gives CASSFLAVPDTQYF.